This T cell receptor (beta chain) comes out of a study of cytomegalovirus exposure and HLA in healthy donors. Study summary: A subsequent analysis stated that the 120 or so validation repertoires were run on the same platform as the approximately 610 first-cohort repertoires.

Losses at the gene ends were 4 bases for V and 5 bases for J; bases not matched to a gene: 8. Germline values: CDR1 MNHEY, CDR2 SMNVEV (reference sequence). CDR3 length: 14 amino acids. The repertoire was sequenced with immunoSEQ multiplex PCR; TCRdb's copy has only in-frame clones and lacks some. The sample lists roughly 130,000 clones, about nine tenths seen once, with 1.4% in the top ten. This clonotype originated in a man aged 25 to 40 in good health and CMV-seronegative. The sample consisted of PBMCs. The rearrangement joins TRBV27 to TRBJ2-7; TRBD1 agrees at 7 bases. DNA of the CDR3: TGTGCCAGCAGTTGGGAGACAGGGTCCCACGAGCAGTACTTC. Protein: CASSWETGSHEQYF.